Listed below are T cell receptor beta chains from one sample, sequenced in a study of blood T cell repertoires in COVID-19. TCRdb's copy holds only in-frame clones and misses some; the assay was immunoSEQ multiplex PCR. Of 450,000 or so clones listed, approximately 90% are singletons. Sequenced sample: peripheral blood. The receptors here all came from a woman aged 40 to 55 with COVID-19, enrolled during active disease. Both conserved end residues are part of each CDR3. D genes are given only for firm matches. Part of the rows lack a size; the others show once, few, many or a class for expanded clones.

size | D | J | V | CDR3 | DNA
- | - | TRBJ1-2 | TRBV6-5 | CASSTDNYGYTF | TGTGCCAGCAGTACTGATAACTATGGCTACACCTTC
- | TRBD1 | TRBJ2-1 | TRBV5-1 | CASSSGTGSNEQFF | TGCGCCAGCAGTTCCGGGACAGGGTCGAATGAGCAGTTCTTC
- | - | TRBJ2-7 | TRBV7-9 | CASSLEGGSEQYF | TGTGCCAGCAGCTTAGAGGGAGGTTCCGAGCAGTACTTC
- | TRBD1 | TRBJ1-2 | TRBV5-6 | CASSSTRQGRGYTF | TGTGCCAGCAGCTCCACCCGACAGGGGAGAGGCTACACCTTC
- | TRBD1 | TRBJ1-2 | TRBV19 | CASSTTGGSGYTF | TGTGCCAGTAGTACGACAGGGGGCTCTGGCTACACCTTC
- | - | TRBJ1-3 | TRBV5-8 | CASSGFKGDSGNTIYF | TGTGCCAGCAGTGGATTTAAGGGAGACTCTGGAAACACCATATATTTT
- | - | TRBJ1-6 | TRBV19 | CASSPFNSPLHF | TGTGCCAGTAGTCCGTTCAATTCACCCCTCCACTTT
- | - | TRBJ2-3 | TRBV3-1/TRBV3-2 | CASAPGQVTDTQYF | TGTGCCAGCGCCCCTGGGCAGGTCACAGATACGCAGTATTTT
- | - | TRBJ1-1 | TRBV10-3 | CAISGQVLMNTEAFF | TGTGCCATCAGTGGCCAGGTTCTTATGAACACTGAAGCTTTCTTT
- | - | TRBJ1-6 | TRBV9 | CASSVWGTEGYSPLHF | TGTGCCAGCAGCGTATGGGGGACGGAGGGGTATTCACCCCTCCACTTT
- | - | TRBJ1-2 | TRBV6-6 | CASSRSGDYGYTF | TGTGCCAGCAGTCGGTCGGGGGACTATGGCTACACCTTC
- | - | TRBJ2-2 | TRBV5-1 | CASSLGAVNTGELFF | TGCGCCAGCAGCTTGGGGGCAGTGAACACCGGGGAGCTGTTTTTT
- | - | TRBJ1-2 | TRBV27 | CASSFDSLNYGYTF | TGTGCCAGCAGTTTTGATAGCCTTAACTATGGCTACACCTTC
- | TRBD1 | TRBJ1-1 | TRBV19 | CATQGAGGNTEAFF | TGTGCCACCCAAGGGGCAGGGGGAAACACTGAAGCTTTCTTT
- | - | TRBJ1-1 | TRBV5-1 | CASSSQGEDTEAFF | TGCGCCAGCAGCTCTCAAGGGGAGGACACTGAAGCTTTCTTT
- | TRBD1 | TRBJ2-1 | TRBV19 | CASSLGQALGDNEQFF | TGTGCCAGTAGTTTGGGACAGGCTCTTGGAGACAATGAGCAGTTCTTC
- | - | TRBJ1-2 | TRBV9 | CASSVEHRAGSGYTF | TGTGCCAGCAGCGTAGAGCACAGGGCCGGGTCAGGCTACACCTTC
- | - | TRBJ2-1 | TRBV19 | CASSKNGALYNEQFF | TGTGCCAGTTCCAAAAACGGTGCATTATACAATGAGCAGTTCTTC
- | - | TRBJ2-1 | TRBV24-1 | CATSRAHGEQFF | TGTGCCACCAGTCGAGCTCACGGTGAGCAGTTCTTC
- | - | TRBJ2-4 | TRBV7-9 | CASSPLVGGAKNIQYF | TGTGCCAGCAGCCCTCTCGTAGGGGGAGCCAAAAACATTCAGTACTTC
- | TRBD1 | TRBJ1-1 | TRBV6-5 | CASSYTGADTEAFF | TGTGCCAGCAGTTACACAGGGGCGGACACTGAAGCTTTCTTT
- | TRBD1 | TRBJ2-3 | TRBV7-2 | CASSDRGPLSTQYF | TGTGCCAGCAGCGACAGGGGCCCCTTGTCTACGCAGTATTTT
- | TRBD2 | TRBJ2-1 | TRBV7-9 | CASTQRSVSGNYNEQFF | TGTGCCAGCACCCAACGATCGGTTAGCGGGAATTACAATGAGCAGTTCTTC
- | - | TRBJ1-3 | TRBV4-3 | CASSLLGPSGNTIYF | TGCGCCAGCAGCTTACTTGGGCCCTCTGGAAACACCATATATTTT
- | - | TRBJ1-6 | TRBV11-2 | CASSLEGGATNSPLHF | TGTGCCAGCAGCTTAGAGGGAGGGGCAACGAATTCACCCCTCCACTTT
- | - | TRBJ2-4 | TRBV7-2 | CASSLKLDHILAKNIQYF | TGTGCCAGCAGCTTGAAACTAGACCACATACTAGCCAAAAACATTCAGTACTTC
- | - | TRBJ1-2 | TRBV5-1 | CASSLTAGKDYGYTF | TGCGCCAGCAGCTTGACAGCAGGGAAAGACTATGGCTACACCTTC
- | - | TRBJ2-1 | TRBV11-3 | CASSLARSPGGNEQFF | TGTGCCAGCAGCTTAGCTCGTAGTCCCGGGGGAAATGAGCAGTTCTTC
- | - | TRBJ2-3 | TRBV6-2/TRBV6-3 | CASSYWAPSTDTQYF | TGTGCCAGCAGTTACTGGGCGCCCAGCACAGATACGCAGTATTTT
- | TRBD1 | TRBJ1-3 | TRBV28 | CASIDRGRNGNTIYF | TGTGCCAGCATAGACAGGGGGCGAAATGGAAACACCATATATTTT
- | TRBD2 | TRBJ2-1 | TRBV5-1 | CASSLYWEGNEQFF | TGCGCCAGCAGCTTGTATTGGGAGGGCAATGAGCAGTTCTTC
few | - | TRBJ1-3 | TRBV6-5 | CASKGPEGPGNTIYF | TGTGCCAGCAAAGGGCCCGAGGGTCCCGGAAACACCATATATTTT
- | - | TRBJ1-5 | TRBV30 | CAWSGLPPNNQPQHF | TGTGCCTGGAGTGGGCTCCCTCCAAACAATCAGCCCCAGCATTTT
- | - | TRBJ1-1 | TRBV10-3 | CAISEGRTEAFF | TGTGCCATCAGTGAAGGGAGAACTGAAGCTTTCTTT
- | - | TRBJ1-1 | TRBV28 | CASSSGTPNTEAFF | TGTGCCAGCAGTTCCGGGACACCGAACACTGAAGCTTTCTTT
once | TRBD1 | TRBJ2-7 | TRBV27 | CASSLWIGTGGDEQYF | TGTGCCAGCAGTTTATGGATCGGGACAGGGGGCGACGAGCAGTACTTC
- | - | TRBJ2-1 | TRBV6-4 | CASSLDSSYNEQFF | TGTGCCAGCAGCCTGGACAGCTCCTACAATGAGCAGTTCTTC
- | - | TRBJ1-5 | TRBV7-8 | CASSLEREIYSNQPQHF | TGTGCCAGCAGCTTAGAAAGGGAGATTTATAGCAATCAGCCCCAGCATTTT
- | - | TRBJ1-4 | TRBV7-2 | CASSLEGGLNEKLFF | TGTGCCAGCAGCTTAGAGGGCGGACTAAATGAAAAACTGTTTTTT
- | TRBD1 | TRBJ1-5 | TRBV6-2/TRBV6-3 | CASSYDNRGGQPQHF | TGTGCCAGCAGTTACGATAACAGGGGGGGTCAGCCCCAGCATTTT
- | TRBD1 | TRBJ2-1 | TRBV28 | CASSSTGNQPYNEQFF | TGTGCCAGCAGTTCGACAGGGAACCAACCCTACAATGAGCAGTTCTTC
- | TRBD2 | TRBJ2-3 | TRBV11-2 | CASSKRGGRITSTDTQYF | TGTGCCAGCAGCAAGCGGGGGGGACGGATCACTAGCACAGATACGCAGTATTTT
- | - | TRBJ1-4 | TRBV30 | CAWSPRGGPPLNEKLFF | TGTGCCTGGAGTCCTCGGGGAGGTCCTCCTCTTAATGAAAAACTGTTTTTT
- | - | TRBJ1-4 | TRBV7-6 | CASSFEPTGMVTNEKLFF | TGTGCCAGCAGCTTTGAGCCTACAGGGATGGTAACTAATGAAAAACTGTTTTTT
- | - | TRBJ2-7 | TRBV27 | CASSLGTLFEQYF | TGTGCCAGCAGTCTAGGGACTCTTTTCGAGCAGTACTTC
- | - | TRBJ1-1 | TRBV6-2/TRBV6-3 | CASSYLMGQVNTEAFF | TGTGCCAGCAGTTACTTGATGGGACAAGTGAACACTGAAGCTTTCTTT
- | - | TRBJ2-5 | TRBV10-2 | CASSGEEGLGTQYF | TGCGCCAGCAGTGGTGAGGAGGGGCTTGGGACCCAGTACTTC
- | - | TRBJ2-3 | TRBV11-2 | CASSLHGPGLGRATDTQYF | TGTGCCAGCAGCTTACACGGTCCGGGACTCGGGAGAGCTACAGATACGCAGTATTTT
- | TRBD1 | TRBJ1-4 | TRBV28 | CASSDGQEDEKLFF | TGTGCCAGCAGTGACGGACAGGAGGATGAAAAACTGTTTTTT
few | TRBD1 | TRBJ1-2 | TRBV29-1 | CSAEDGDRNYGYTF | TGCAGCGCTGAGGATGGGGACAGGAACTATGGCTACACCTTC
- | - | TRBJ2-1 | TRBV7-2 | CASSLAASPGYEQFF | TGTGCCAGCAGCTTAGCGGCAAGTCCTGGCTATGAGCAGTTCTTC
- | - | TRBJ2-1 | TRBV29-1 | CSVFQYNEQFF | TGCAGCGTTTTTCAGTACAATGAGCAGTTCTTC
- | - | TRBJ2-7 | TRBV4-3 | CASSQYRVGATRYEQYF | TGCGCCAGCAGCCAATACAGGGTCGGGGCCACAAGATACGAGCAGTACTTC
- | TRBD1 | TRBJ1-3 | TRBV9 | CASSPRGHRVSGNTIYF | TGTGCCAGCAGCCCGAGGGGGCACCGGGTCTCTGGAAACACCATATATTTT
- | - | TRBJ2-7 | TRBV4-1 | CASSQDQISSYEQYF | TGCGCCAGCAGCCAAGATCAAATTAGCTCCTACGAGCAGTACTTC
- | - | TRBJ2-7 | TRBV19 | CASSIREGPWEQYF | TGTGCCAGTAGTATTCGGGAAGGTCCGTGGGAGCAGTACTTC